This T cell receptor beta chain was captured in a study of blood T cell repertoires in COVID-19. TCRdb keeps only in-frame clones here, not all; method: immunoSEQ multiplex PCR. The data hold some 49,000 clones, with around 90% observed a single time. The material sequenced was peripheral blood. The sequence came from a man aged 65 to 85 with active COVID-19.

In DNA, the CDR3 is TGTGCCAGCAGTTTACACCCCGGGACTAGGGGCACAGATACGCAGTATTTT. Protein product: CASSLHPGTRGTDTQYF. This chain uses TRBV28 with TRBJ2-3; 8 bases are a match to TRBD2. J lost 1 base, V lost 2 bases, and 8 bases had no gene match. The CDR3 extends over 17 amino acids. Germline V lookup: CDR1 MDHEN, CDR2 SYDVKM.